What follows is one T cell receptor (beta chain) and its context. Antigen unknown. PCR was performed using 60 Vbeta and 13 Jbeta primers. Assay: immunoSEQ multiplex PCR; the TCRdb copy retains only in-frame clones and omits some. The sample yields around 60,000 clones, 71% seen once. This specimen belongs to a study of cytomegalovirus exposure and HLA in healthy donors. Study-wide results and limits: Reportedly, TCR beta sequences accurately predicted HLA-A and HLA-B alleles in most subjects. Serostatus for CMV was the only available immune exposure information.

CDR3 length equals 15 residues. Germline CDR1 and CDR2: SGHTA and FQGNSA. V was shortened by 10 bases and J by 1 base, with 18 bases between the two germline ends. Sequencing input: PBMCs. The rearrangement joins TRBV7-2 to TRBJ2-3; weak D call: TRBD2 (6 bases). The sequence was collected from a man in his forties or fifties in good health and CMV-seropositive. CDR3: CATTYRGSGTDTQYF. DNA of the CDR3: TGTGCCACCACCTATCGGGGGTCCGGCACAGATACGCAGTATTTT.